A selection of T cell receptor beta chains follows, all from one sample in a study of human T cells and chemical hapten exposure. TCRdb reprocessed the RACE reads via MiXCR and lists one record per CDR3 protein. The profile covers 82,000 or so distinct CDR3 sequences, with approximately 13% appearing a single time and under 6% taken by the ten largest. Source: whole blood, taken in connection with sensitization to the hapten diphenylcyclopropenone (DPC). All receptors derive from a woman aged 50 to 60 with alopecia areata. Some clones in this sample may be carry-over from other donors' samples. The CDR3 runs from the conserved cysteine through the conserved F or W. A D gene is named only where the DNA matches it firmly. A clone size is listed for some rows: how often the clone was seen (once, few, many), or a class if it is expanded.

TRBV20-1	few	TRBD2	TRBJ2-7	TGCAGTGCGGGACTACTAGCGGGAGGCGAGCAGTACTTC	CSAGLLAGGEQYF
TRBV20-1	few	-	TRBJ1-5	TGCAGTGCTAGTTTTAGATATAGCAATCAGCCCCAGCATTTT	CSASFRYSNQPQHF
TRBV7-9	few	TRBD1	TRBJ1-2	TGTGCCAGCAGCCCCCATCGTGGGGGACAGGATAACTATGGCTACACCTTC	CASSPHRGGQDNYGYTF
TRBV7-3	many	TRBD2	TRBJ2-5	TGTGCCAGCAGCCTGACTAGCGGATACCAAGAGACCCAGTACTTC	CASSLTSGYQETQYF
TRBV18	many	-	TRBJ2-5	TGTGCCAGCTCACCCATGCAGGGGAAAGAGACCCAGTACTTC	CASSPMQGKETQYF
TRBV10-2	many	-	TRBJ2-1	TGCGCCAGTCTCCGGGAGGTACAGGGGGATGAGCAGTTCTTC	CASLREVQGDEQFF
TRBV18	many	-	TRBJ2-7	TGTGCCAGCTCACCCCAGGGATCCTCCTACGAGCAGTACTTC	CASSPQGSSYEQYF
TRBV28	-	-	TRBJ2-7	TGTGCCAGCAGTATGGCGGCCATCTCCTACGAGCAGTACTTC	CASSMAAISYEQYF
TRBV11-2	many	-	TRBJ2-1	TGTGCCAGCAGCTTAGGCCAGCTGGTCGATGAGCAGTTCTTC	CASSLGQLVDEQFF
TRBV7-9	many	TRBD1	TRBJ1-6	TGTGCCAGCAGCACCCGACAGGGTGGTTCACCCCTCCACTTT	CASSTRQGGSPLHF
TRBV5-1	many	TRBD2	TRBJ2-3	TGCGCCAGCAGCATCGGGACTAGCGGGAGGTTGCCAGATACGCAGTATTTT	CASSIGTSGRLPDTQYF
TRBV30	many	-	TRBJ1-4	TGTGCCTCCAAGGACGGCCCAACTAATGAAAAACTGTTTTTT	CASKDGPTNEKLFF
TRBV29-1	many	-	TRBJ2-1	TGCAGCGTTGAAGATGGGTACAATGAGCAGTTCTTC	CSVEDGYNEQFF
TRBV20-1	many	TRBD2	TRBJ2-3	TGCAGTGGATCAGCGGGAGCCCAAGATACGCAGTATTTT	CSGSAGAQDTQYF
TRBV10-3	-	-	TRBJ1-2	TGTGCCATCAGTGAGTCGGAACAGGGTCAGGGCTACACCTTC	CAISESEQGQGYTF
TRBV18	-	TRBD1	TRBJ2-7	TGTGCCAGCTCACCACGGACAGGGAAGGGCTACGAGCAGTACTTC	CASSPRTGKGYEQYF
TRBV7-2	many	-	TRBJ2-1	TGTGCCAGCACCGCCGGCCCCTACAATGAGCAGTTCTTC	CASTAGPYNEQFF
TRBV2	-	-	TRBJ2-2	TGTGCCAGCAGTGAGCTAGCGCAAACCGGGGAGCTGATTTTT	CASSELAQTGELIF
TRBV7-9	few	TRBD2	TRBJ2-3	TGTGCCAGCAGCCCCATAGCGGGAGGAATCACAGATACGCAGTATTTT	CASSPIAGGITDTQYF
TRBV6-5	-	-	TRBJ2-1	TGTGCCAGCAGTTACGATTATCCACGGGGGAGCTCCTACAATGAGCAGTTCTTC	CASSYDYPRGSSYNEQFF
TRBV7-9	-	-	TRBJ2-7	TGTGCCAGCAGCCGAGACCAGCTCTCCTACGAGCAGTACTTC	CASSRDQLSYEQYF
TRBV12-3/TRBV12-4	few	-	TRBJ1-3	TGTGCCAGCAGTCCTTCCCTCAGGGGCTCTGGAAACACCATATATTTT	CASSPSLRGSGNTIYF
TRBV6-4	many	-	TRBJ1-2	TGTGCCAGCAGTCCACTCCAGGGGAGCGGTGGCTACACCTTC	CASSPLQGSGGYTF
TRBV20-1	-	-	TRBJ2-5	TGCAGTGCGTCGCCCGGGACCGAAGAGACCCAGTACTTC	CSASPGTEETQYF
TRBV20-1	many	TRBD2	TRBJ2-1	TGCAGTGCTAATAGGCTAGCGGGAACTAATGAGCAGTTCTTC	CSANRLAGTNEQFF
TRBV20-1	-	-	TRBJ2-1	TGCAGTGCTAGAGATTTTAGCAATGAGCAGTTCTTC	CSARDFSNEQFF
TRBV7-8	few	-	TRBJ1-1	TGTGCCAGCAGCAACACATGGGATGAAGCTTTCTTT	CASSNTWDEAFF
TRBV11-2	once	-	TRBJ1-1	TGTGCCAGCAGCTTAATGATTCGACAGAACACTGAAGCTTTCTTT	CASSLMIRQNTEAFF
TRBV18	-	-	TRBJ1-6	TGTGCCAGCCCACCAAACACAGGGATTGAGGCACCCCTCCACTTT	CASPPNTGIEAPLHF
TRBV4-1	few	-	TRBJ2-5	TGCGCCAGCAGCCAAGATCACCAAAAGTTACTTAAAAATGAGGAGACCCAGTACTTC	CASSQDHQKLLKNEETQYF
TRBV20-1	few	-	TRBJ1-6	TGCAGTGCTGGACTCCTGAGGGGTAATTCACCCCTCCACTTT	CSAGLLRGNSPLHF
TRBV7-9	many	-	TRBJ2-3	TGTGCCAGCAGCTCCAGGGAAGGGACGCAGTATTTT	CASSSREGTQYF
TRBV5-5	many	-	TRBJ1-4	TGTGCCAGCAGCCCCACGGGCGGGCACGCAACTAATGAAAAACTGTTTTTT	CASSPTGGHATNEKLFF
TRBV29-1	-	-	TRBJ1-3	TGCAGCGTTCGGGCCGGAGACCGAAACACCATATATTTT	CSVRAGDRNTIYF
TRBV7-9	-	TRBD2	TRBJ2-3	TGTGCCAGCAGCGCACCGCGGACTAGCGGGAGTCCGGATACGCAGTATTTT	CASSAPRTSGSPDTQYF
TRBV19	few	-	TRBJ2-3	TGTGCCAGTAAGAAGAGGGGCAGGGGCACAGATACGCAGTATTTT	CASKKRGRGTDTQYF
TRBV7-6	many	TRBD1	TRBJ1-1	TGTGCCAGCAGCAATAGACAGGGCGGGAACACTGAAGCTTTCTTT	CASSNRQGGNTEAFF
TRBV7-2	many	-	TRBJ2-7	TGTGCCAGCAGCTTAGAATTTACCTACGAGCAGTACTTC	CASSLEFTYEQYF
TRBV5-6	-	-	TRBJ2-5	TGTGCCAGCAGCTCCCGGACCCAAGAGACCCAGTACTTC	CASSSRTQETQYF
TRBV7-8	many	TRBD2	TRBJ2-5	TGTGCCAGCAGCTTAGCGTATAGCGGGGAGTTGTACCAAGAGACCCAGTACTTC	CASSLAYSGELYQETQYF
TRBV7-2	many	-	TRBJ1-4	TGTGCCAGCAGCTCTCTCCCGGGGTTGGGAGAAAAACTGTTTTTT	CASSSLPGLGEKLFF
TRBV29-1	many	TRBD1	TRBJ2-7	TGCAGCGTCGGACAGGGGGCACCCTACGAGCAGTACTTC	CSVGQGAPYEQYF
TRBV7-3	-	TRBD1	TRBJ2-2	TGTGCCAGCAGCTTAACCCCTAGACAGGGGGCGGCCACCGGGGAGCTGTTTTTT	CASSLTPRQGAATGELFF
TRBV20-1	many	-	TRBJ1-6	TGCAGTGCTAGAGATTTCTACTCACCCCTCCACTTT	CSARDFYSPLHF
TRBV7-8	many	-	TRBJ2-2	TGTGCCAGCAGCTTAGGTAGCGGATCGAACACCGGGGAGCTGTTTTTT	CASSLGSGSNTGELFF
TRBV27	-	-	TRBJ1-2	TGTGCCAGCAGGAAGGTTACGGCTAACTATGGCTACACCTTC	CASRKVTANYGYTF
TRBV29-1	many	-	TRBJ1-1	TGCAGCGTTCCCCGGGGGGGCGCTGAAGCTTTCTTT	CSVPRGGAEAFF